These 28 T cell receptor beta chains came from one sample sequenced in a study of T cell responses to AZD1222 COVID-19 vaccine. Some clones are missing from TCRdb's copy, which holds only in-frame ones; the method was immunoSEQ multiplex PCR. The data contain 65,000 to 70,000 clones, 88% of them singletons. The sequencing used peripheral blood, collected on day 0 of AZD1222 vaccination. The receptors were sampled from an adult in good health.

The chain recombines TRBV25-1 with TRBJ1-3; D might be TRBD1 (6 bases). V was pared by 4 bases and J by 4 bases, with 20 bases between. In germline, CDR1 is MGHDK, CDR2 SYGVNS. This CDR3 has 17 residues. The CDR3 nucleotides read TGTGCCAGCAGTGCCCGCGACGGGGGGCGCAGAGGAAACACCATATATTTT. It translates to CASSARDGGRRGNTIYF. The full variable domain, in which reference TRBV25-1 and TRBJ1-3 provide the parts outside the CDR3, is EADIYQTPRYLVIGTGKKITLECSQTMGHDKMYWYQQDPGMELHLIHYSYGVNSTEKGDLSSESTVSRIRTEHFPLTLESARPSHTSQYLCASSARDGGRRGNTIYFGEGSWLTVV.

The chain carries TRBV6-5 and TRBJ2-7, with D unresolved. In germline, CDR1 is MNHEY, CDR2 SVGAGI. There are 14 residues in the CDR3. Trimming removed 2 bases at V and 3 bases at J, with 11 bases between. The DNA for the CDR3 is TGTGCCAGCAGTTACCGGCCCAGGTACTACGAGCAGTACTTC. Its protein is CASSYRPRYYEQYF.

The chain recombines TRBV5-1 with TRBJ1-6; D unclear. In germline, CDR1 is SGHRS, CDR2 YFSETQ. Trimming took off 0 bases at V and 8 bases at J, with 12 bases between the two ends. This CDR3 is built from 15 residues. The CDR3, as DNA: TGCGCCAGCAGCTTGGTGGCGGTGGCGGATTCACCCCTCCACTTT. It codes for CASSLVAVADSPLHF.

V and J are TRBV5-1 and TRBJ1-4, with TRBD1 identical over 9 bases. Looked up from germline, CDR1 is SGHRS and CDR2 is YFSETQ. V shed 2 bases and J 7 bases; nucleotides not matched to a gene: 6. The CDR3 totals 15 residues. CDR3 bases: TGCGCCAGCAGCTTAACCGGGACAGGGACTGAAAAACTGTTTTTT. Its protein product is CASSLTGTGTEKLFF. The complete variable domain, with remaining parts taken from reference TRBV5-1 and TRBJ1-4, reads KAGVTQTPRYLIKTRGQQVTLSCSPISGHRSVSWYQQTPGQGLQFLFEYFSETQRNKGNFPGRFSGRQFSNSRSEMNVSTLELGDSALYLCASSLTGTGTEKLFFGSGTQLSVL.

The J gene is TRBJ1-2, the V gene TRBV24-1, with 9 bases fitting TRBD1. This CDR3 is 15 amino acids long. Trimming at V came to 4 bases and at J to 2 bases, leaving 4 bases not matched to a gene. Germline V gene data show CDR1 as KGHDR and CDR2 as SFDVKD. The CDR3, as DNA: TGTGCCACCAGTGACCCAGGGACAGGGAACTATGGCTACACCTTC. This codes for CATSDPGTGNYGYTF.

The V and J genes are TRBV19 and TRBJ2-3, with a weak D call TRBD2 (6 bases). Germline V lookup: CDR1 LNHDA, CDR2 SQIVND (reference sequence). The CDR3 covers 14 residues. Trimming removed 7 bases at V and 5 bases at J, with 16 bases between. This chain's CDR3 is CASTRGLAVDTQYF. CDR3 coding DNA: TGTGCCAGTACGAGGGGACTCGCAGTAGATACGCAGTATTTT.

The genes are TRBV7-9 and TRBJ1-5; D is unresolved. Germline values: CDR1 SEHNR, CDR2 FQNEAQ (reference sequence). The CDR3 runs 12 residues. With 2 bases removed from V and 6 bases from J, the gap between germline ends came to 5 bases. DNA for the CDR3: TGTGCCAGCAGCTTACCGGGTCAGCCCCAGCATTTT. Its protein product is CASSLPGQPQHF.

The V gene is TRBV6-6, the J gene TRBJ2-5; D not resolved. CDR3 length equals 14 residues. CDR1 is MNHNY and CDR2 is SVGAGI in the germline V gene (reference sequence). Trimming removed 0 bases at V and 2 bases at J, with 7 bases between. CDR3 nucleotides: TGTGCCAGCAGTTACTCAACCTCTCAAGAGACCCAGTACTTC. Its translation: CASSYSTSQETQYF.

The chain combines TRBV4-2 with TRBJ1-3, with D possibly being TRBD1 (6 bases). Looked up from germline, CDR1 is LGHNA and CDR2 is YNFKEQ. The CDR3 runs 16 residues. The ends were cut back, 8 bases at V and 0 bases at J, with 17 bases in the middle. CDR3 DNA sequence: TGTGCCAGCGGCTTAACAGGGTCGAGCTCTGGAAACACCATATATTTT. Protein sequence: CASGLTGSSSGNTIYF.

The V and J genes are TRBV6-1 and TRBJ1-1; no firm D call. Trimming removed 3 bases at V and 1 base at J, with 6 bases between. CDR1 and CDR2 (germline): MNHNS, SASEGT. The CDR3 runs 13 residues. The CDR3 reads CASSDTANTEAFF. Here the CDR3 DNA reads TGTGCCAGCAGTGACACAGCGAACACTGAAGCTTTCTTT.

The genes are TRBV7-2 and TRBJ1-4; no clear D gene. The V and J ends lost 1 base and 4 bases respectively, with 16 bases between them. Germline V gene data show CDR1 as SGHTA and CDR2 as FQGNSA. The CDR3 spans 17 residues. The CDR3 loop is CASSLGVPARRNEKLFF. In DNA form, the CDR3 reads TGTGCCAGCAGCTTAGGAGTCCCCGCAAGACGTAATGAAAAACTGTTTTTT.

The chain carries TRBV6-6 and TRBJ1-1, with D unclear. Per the germline V gene, CDR1 is MNHNY and CDR2 is SVGAGI (reference sequence). This CDR3 spans 12 amino acids. V gave up 0 bases and J gave up 7 bases, with 6 bases separating them. CDR3 region: CASSYSGVEAFF. CDR3 DNA: TGTGCCAGCAGTTACTCGGGAGTTGAAGCTTTCTTT.

The CDR3 is CASSPQGRVYGYTF. The CDR3 coding sequence is TGTGCCAGCTCACCGCAGGGGCGAGTCTATGGCTACACCTTC. V and J are TRBV18 and TRBJ1-2; D may be TRBD1 (6 bases). This CDR3 region has 14 residues. CDR1 is KGHSH, CDR2 LQKENI, per germline. Trimming stripped 3 bases from V and 4 bases from J, with 12 bases between.

This clone was counted a few times. This chain links TRBV27 with TRBJ2-5; possibly TRBD1 for D (5 bases). The length of the CDR3 is 14 residues. With 4 bases removed from V and 0 bases from J, the gap between germline ends came to 9 bases. CDR1 is MNHEY and CDR2 is SMNVEV in the germline V gene (reference sequence). The CDR3 protein is CASSSSGNQETQYF. The CDR3 coding sequence is TGTGCCAGCAGTTCCTCAGGGAACCAAGAGACCCAGTACTTC.

The J gene is TRBJ1-5, the V gene TRBV5-1; possible D gene TRBD1, 5 bases. CDR1 is SGHRS, CDR2 YFSETQ, per germline. Trimming removed 4 bases from V and 3 bases from J, with 14 bases in between. CDR3 length equals 15 residues. CDR3: CASSVGTGYNQPQHF. The CDR3 DNA reads TGCGCCAGCAGCGTCGGGACGGGCTACAATCAGCCCCAGCATTTT.

This chain uses TRBV15 with TRBJ2-4; possibly TRBD1 for D (5 bases). Trimming stripped 4 bases from V and 0 bases from J, with 22 bases between. The CDR3 extends over 19 amino acids. Germline V gene sequence: CDR1 LNHNV, CDR2 YYDKDF (reference sequence). CDR3 protein: CATSIAPLLGHLAKNIQYF. CDR3 in DNA: TGTGCCACCAGCATCGCTCCCCTTCTAGGACATCTAGCCAAAAACATTCAGTACTTC.

The chain is built from TRBV4-1 and TRBJ2-5, with 7 bases that match TRBD1. Trimming took 1 base from V and 2 from J; bases not matched to a gene: 4. There are 15 residues in the CDR3. Germline V gene lookup returns CDR1 MGHRA and CDR2 YSYEKL. For the CDR3, the DNA is TGCGCCAGCAGCCAAGGGGACAGAGTTCAAGAGACCCAGTACTTC. This gives the protein CASSQGDRVQETQYF.

This chain links TRBV28 with TRBJ2-5; tentatively, D is TRBD1 or TRBD2 (5 bases each). With 8 bases removed from V and 2 bases from J, the gap between germline ends came to 9 bases. The CDR3 consists of 12 residues. Germline V gene lookup returns CDR1 MDHEN and CDR2 SYDVKM. CDR3 nucleotides: TGTGCCAGCGGGGGTTTTCAAGAGACCCAGTACTTC. This codes for CASGGFQETQYF. Full variable domain (outside the CDR3, taken from reference TRBV28 and TRBJ2-5): DVKVTQSSRYLVKRTGEKVFLECVQDMDHENMFWYRQDPGLGLRLIYFSYDVKMKEKGDIPEGYSVSREKKERFSLILESASTNQTSMYLCASGGFQETQYFGPGTRLLVL.

The chain couples TRBV7-2 to TRBJ2-3, with TRBD2 matching 7 bases. Germline CDR1 and CDR2: SGHTA and FQGNSA. V dropped 2 bases and J dropped 3; count of bases not matched to a gene: 5. CDR3 size: 15 residues. The DNA of the CDR3 is TGTGCCAGCAGCTTAAACCTAGCGGCGACAGATACGCAGTATTTT. It encodes CASSLNLAATDTQYF. Full variable domain (missing parts from reference TRBV7-2 and TRBJ2-3): GAGVSQSPSNKVTEKGKDVELRCDPISGHTALYWYRQSLGQGLEFLIYFQGNSAPDKSGLPSDRFSAERTGGSVSTLTIQRTQQEDSAVYLCASSLNLAATDTQYFGPGTRLTVL.

V gene TRBV28 combines with J gene TRBJ1-5; the match to TRBD1 covers 8 bases. CDR3 size: 17 residues. From germline, CDR1 is MDHEN and CDR2 SYDVKM. With 5 bases clipped from V and 4 bases from J, the junction kept 13 bases outside the gene matches. This CDR3 reads CASSLELGQGRNQPQHF. The CDR3 DNA follows: TGTGCCAGCAGTCTAGAATTAGGACAGGGAAGGAATCAGCCCCAGCATTTT. Based on the CDR3 plus reference TRBV28 and TRBJ1-5, the full variable domain is DVKVTQSSRYLVKRTGEKVFLECVQDMDHENMFWYRQDPGLGLRLIYFSYDVKMKEKGDIPEGYSVSREKKERFSLILESASTNQTSMYLCASSLELGQGRNQPQHFGDGTRLSIL.

The chain is built from TRBV2 and TRBJ1-2, with 7 bases identical to TRBD1. Trimming took 2 bases from V and 8 from J; bases not matched to a gene: 14. The CDR3 length is 16 residues. Germline V lookup: CDR1 SNHLY, CDR2 FYNNEI. The CDR3 bases are TGTGCCAGCAGTGAAAGAGGGATCGGGCAGGGGGGCGGCTACACCTTC. It is translated as CASSERGIGQGGGYTF.

This clone was observed a handful of times. The chain couples TRBV5-1 to TRBJ1-1; a possible D gene is TRBD1 (6 bases). The germline V gene has CDR1 SGHRS and CDR2 YFSETQ. This CDR3 has 13 amino acids. The V end was cut by 4 bases, the J end by 4 bases, with 11 bases between. Here the CDR3 DNA reads TGCGCCAGCAGCCCCACAGGGTTCACTGAAGCTTTCTTT. Protein sequence: CASSPTGFTEAFF.

The J gene is TRBJ1-4, the V gene TRBV2, with 9 bases aligning to TRBD1. The CDR3 runs 16 residues. Germline V gene data show CDR1 as SNHLY and CDR2 as FYNNEI. The J segment lost 8 bases and the V segment lost 7 bases, leaving 14 bases of the junction unmatched. Here the CDR3 reads CASNANRDRVYEKLFF. The CDR3 DNA reads TGTGCCAGCAATGCTAACCGGGACAGGGTTTACGAAAAACTGTTTTTT.

The chain carries TRBV19 and TRBJ1-1; 12 bases fit TRBD1. The CDR3 totals 16 residues. The germline CDR1 and CDR2 sequences are LNHDA and SQIVND (reference sequence). The ends lost 5 bases at V and 5 bases at J; junction bases unmatched: 9. CDR3 loop: CASSWGTGGWETEAFF. CDR3 sequence (DNA): TGTGCCAGTAGTTGGGGGACAGGGGGCTGGGAGACTGAAGCTTTCTTT. Full variable domain (rest looked up from reference TRBV19 and TRBJ1-1): DGGITQSPKYLFRKEGQNVTLSCEQNLNHDAMYWYRQDPGQGLRLIYYSQIVNDFQKGDIAEGYSVSREKKESFPLTVTSAQKNPTAFYLCASSWGTGGWETEAFFGQGTRLTVV.

The rearrangement joins TRBV12-3 or TRBV12-4 to TRBJ2-5, with D tentatively TRBD2 (6 bases). V was clipped by 3 bases and J by 5 bases, with 7 bases between them. The CDR3 runs to 12 residues. This chain's CDR3 is CASSFRGETQYF. The CDR3 DNA is TGTGCCAGCAGTTTTCGGGGGGAGACCCAGTACTTC.

The chain has TRBV7-8 and TRBJ1-3; 9 positions agree with TRBD1. CDR3 size: 17 residues. Germline lookup yields CDR1 SGHVS and CDR2 FQNEAQ. V lost 5 bases, J lost 0 bases, and 8 bases stayed unmatched. CDR3 sequence: CASSQRDRVFSGNTIYF. The CDR3 nucleotides are TGTGCCAGCAGCCAGAGGGACAGGGTTTTCTCTGGAAACACCATATATTTT.

The chain combines TRBV4-2 with TRBJ2-7; possibly TRBD2 for D (5 bases). Germline V gene lookup returns CDR1 LGHNA and CDR2 YNFKEQ. V gave up 1 base and J gave up 3 bases, with 13 bases separating them. The CDR3 length is 15 residues. The chain's CDR3 is CASSQVRGSGYEQYF. The CDR3 region has the DNA TGTGCCAGCAGCCAAGTACGAGGGAGCGGCTACGAGCAGTACTTC.

This clone was counted only a few times. V is TRBV29-1 and J is TRBJ2-5; TRBD2 matches 10 bases. The trim removed 0 bases at V and 7 bases at J, leaving 14 bases unmatched. Germline CDR1 and CDR2: SQVTM and ANQGSEA. The CDR3 covers 17 residues. The CDR3: CSVEDGSSGRAGPTQYF. For the CDR3, the DNA is TGCAGCGTTGAAGATGGCAGCAGCGGGAGGGCCGGGCCGACCCAGTACTTC.